A selection of T cell receptor beta chains follows, all from one sample in a study of patients and donors after allogeneic stem cell transplantation. TCRdb used MiXCR to reprocess the RT-PCR reads, holding one entry per CDR3 protein. This sample yields hundreds of thousands of distinct CDR3 sequences, of which around 16% are seen a single time; 7.2% belongs to the top ten. Sample: blood, either unsorted or a sorted T cell fraction (not recorded which). The origin of the receptors is a human donor who was either an allogeneic HSCT recipient or a stem cell or donor lymphocyte infusion donor (not recorded which). It is not recorded whose cells these are; they may come from a transplant donor. CDR3s include the opening cysteine and the closing phenylalanine or tryptophan. Fields, in order: J gene, clone size, D gene, V gene, CDR3 DNA, CDR3 protein. A D gene is named only where the DNA matches it firmly. A clone size is listed for some rows: how often the clone was seen (once, few, many), or a class if it is expanded.

j_gene: TRBJ1-3
abundance: few
d_gene: NA
v_gene: TRBV11-1
CDR3nt: TGTGCCAGCAGCTTAAAACTCCCCTCGAGAGTCTCTGGAAACACCATATATTTT
CDR3aa: CASSLKLPSRVSGNTIYF

j_gene: TRBJ2-7
abundance: many
d_gene: NA
v_gene: TRBV5-1
CDR3nt: TGCGCCAGCAGCTTGGTAGGGATCTCCTACGAGCAGTACTTC
CDR3aa: CASSLVGISYEQYF

j_gene: TRBJ2-2
abundance: few
d_gene: TRBD2
v_gene: TRBV10-3
CDR3nt: TGTGCCATCAGTGGGACTAGCGGGTCAAACACCGGGGAGCTGTTTTTT
CDR3aa: CAISGTSGSNTGELFF

j_gene: TRBJ2-5
abundance: few
d_gene: TRBD2
v_gene: TRBV7-2
CDR3nt: TGTGCCAGCAGCTTAAGGCGGGGGGGACGCGAGACCCAGTACTTC
CDR3aa: CASSLRRGGRETQYF

j_gene: TRBJ2-5
abundance: NA
d_gene: NA
v_gene: TRBV4-1
CDR3nt: TGCGCCAGCAGCTCCAAGGGGGATTGGGAGACCCAGTACTTC
CDR3aa: CASSSKGDWETQYF

j_gene: TRBJ1-2
abundance: few
d_gene: NA
v_gene: TRBV28
CDR3nt: TGTGCCAGCAACCACCCGGGACCGATCTATGGCTACACCTTC
CDR3aa: CASNHPGPIYGYTF

j_gene: TRBJ2-2
abundance: few
d_gene: NA
v_gene: TRBV7-8
CDR3nt: TGTGCCAGCAAGCCCCAGCGTATGGGCACCGGGGAGCTGTTTTTT
CDR3aa: CASKPQRMGTGELFF

j_gene: TRBJ2-1
abundance: many
d_gene: NA
v_gene: TRBV18
CDR3nt: TGTGCCAGCTCACCATTTGCCAGCGACTACAATGAGCAGTTCTTC
CDR3aa: CASSPFASDYNEQFF

j_gene: TRBJ2-6
abundance: few
d_gene: NA
v_gene: TRBV28
CDR3nt: TGTGCCAGCAGTTTTCGAAACTGGGCTGGGGCCAACGTCCTGACTTTC
CDR3aa: CASSFRNWAGANVLTF

j_gene: TRBJ2-7
abundance: NA
d_gene: NA
v_gene: TRBV20-1
CDR3nt: TGCAGTGCTAGCGACAGGTCCTCCTACGAGCAGTACTTC
CDR3aa: CSASDRSSYEQYF

j_gene: TRBJ1-2
abundance: few
d_gene: NA
v_gene: TRBV10-3
CDR3nt: TGTGCCATCAGTGAAGAGGGCCGGCTAATAGGCTACACCTTC
CDR3aa: CAISEEGRLIGYTF

j_gene: TRBJ1-1
abundance: few
d_gene: NA
v_gene: TRBV10-3
CDR3nt: TGTGCCATCAGGCCCATGGCTGTTAACACTGAAGCTTTCTTT
CDR3aa: CAIRPMAVNTEAFF

j_gene: TRBJ1-5
abundance: NA
d_gene: NA
v_gene: TRBV4-1
CDR3nt: TGCGCCAGCAGCCAAGAGACCTTGGGACAGCCCCAGCATTTT
CDR3aa: CASSQETLGQPQHF

j_gene: TRBJ2-7
abundance: NA
d_gene: TRBD2
v_gene: TRBV5-1
CDR3nt: TGCGCCAGCAGCTTGGTGGCGGGAGGGGAATACGAGCAGTACTTC
CDR3aa: CASSLVAGGEYEQYF

j_gene: TRBJ2-7
abundance: few
d_gene: TRBD2
v_gene: TRBV6-5
CDR3nt: TGTGCCAGCAGTTACTCAGGGACTAGCGGGCTCTACGAGCAGTACTTC
CDR3aa: CASSYSGTSGLYEQYF

j_gene: TRBJ2-7
abundance: few
d_gene: NA
v_gene: TRBV5-1
CDR3nt: TGCGCCAGCAGCCTGTTCTCAGGTAGAGGCTACGAGCAGTACTTC
CDR3aa: CASSLFSGRGYEQYF

j_gene: TRBJ2-5
abundance: few
d_gene: NA
v_gene: TRBV7-3
CDR3nt: TGTGCCAGCAGCTCAGGCAAGGGTGCCGAGACCCAGTACTTC
CDR3aa: CASSSGKGAETQYF

j_gene: TRBJ1-1
abundance: NA
d_gene: NA
v_gene: TRBV30
CDR3nt: TGTGCCTGGAGCCCGAGGGGGAAAACTGAAGCTTTCTTT
CDR3aa: CAWSPRGKTEAFF